The 16 T cell receptor beta chains below all came from one sample that was sequenced in a study of T-cell reconstitution after alpha-beta-depleted transplantation in children. For TCRbeta, the library was prepared with unique molecular identifiers. Via MiXCR, TCRdb re-called the PCR reads, giving one row per CDR3 protein. The sample includes roughly 170,000 distinct CDR3 sequences, approximately 7% seen only once; the top ten take more than 2.5%. The sample consisted of PBMCs from the stem cell graft donor, taken from the stem cell graft. Receptor source: a human donor who donated a stem cell graft to a child with Wiskott-Aldrich syndrome.

This clonotype was picked up many times. CDR3 protein: CSATIGGGTDTQYF. CDR3 DNA sequence: TGCAGTGCTACGATCGGGGGGGGCACAGATACGCAGTATTTT. The gene calls are TRBV20-1 and TRBJ2-3; 8 bases are shared with TRBD2. With V trimmed by 4 bases and J by 1 base, 4 bases remained unmatched. Germline assignment: CDR1 DFQATT and CDR2 SNEGSKA (reference sequence). The CDR3 extends over 14 amino acids.

The chain recombines TRBV19 with TRBJ2-7, with 13 nucleotides matching TRBD2. CDR1 and CDR2 from the germline V gene are LNHDA and SQIVND (reference sequence). The ends lost 5 bases at V and 7 bases at J; junction bases unmatched: 11. This CDR3 spans 16 amino acids. The CDR3 DNA reads as TGTGCCAGTAGTCCCCAACTAGCGGGAGGGCCCTGGGAGCAGTACTTC. This gives the protein CASSPQLAGGPWEQYF. Combining the CDR3 with reference TRBV19 and TRBJ2-7 gives the whole variable domain DGGITQSPKYLFRKEGQNVTLSCEQNLNHDAMYWYRQDPGQGLRLIYYSQIVNDFQKGDIAEGYSVSREKKESFPLTVTSAQKNPTAFYLCASSPQLAGGPWEQYFGPGTRLTVT.

This clonotype was seen only a few times. The V gene is TRBV7-9, the J gene TRBJ2-7, with D perhaps TRBD2 (5 bases). The CDR3 runs to 15 residues. Germline V CDR1 and CDR2: SEHNR, FQNEAQ (reference sequence). Trimming removed 4 bases at V and 2 bases at J, with 15 bases between. The CDR3, as DNA: TGTGCCAGCAGCTCGACCGGGAAGACCCCCTACGAGCAGTACTTC. Translated, it gives CASSSTGKTPYEQYF.

This clonotype turned up a few times. The chain is built from TRBV5-1 and TRBJ2-3; D perhaps matches TRBD2 (5 bases). This CDR3 contains 14 residues. Germline V gene data show CDR1 as SGHRS and CDR2 as YFSETQ. V lost 0 bases and J lost 5, with 10 bases in between. In nucleotides, the CDR3 is TGCGCCAGCAGCTTGGAACTAGTGGGAGATACGCAGTATTTT. Encoded protein: CASSLELVGDTQYF. The full variable domain, with the rest looked up from reference TRBV5-1 and TRBJ2-3, is KAGVTQTPRYLIKTRGQQVTLSCSPISGHRSVSWYQQTPGQGLQFLFEYFSETQRNKGNFPGRFSGRQFSNSRSEMNVSTLELGDSALYLCASSLELVGDTQYFGPGTRLTVL.

This clonotype was detected ten times or more. This chain connects TRBV12-3 or TRBV12-4 to TRBJ1-5; D gene ambiguous. V was clipped by 4 bases and J by 5 bases, with 9 bases between them. The CDR3 is 13 residues long. The CDR3 sequence is CASSSYTDQPQHF. The CDR3, as DNA: TGTGCCAGCAGTTCCTACACGGATCAGCCCCAGCATTTT.

The J gene is TRBJ2-3, the V gene TRBV7-6; TRBD1 or TRBD2 may be the D gene (6 bases each). Per germline, CDR1 SGHVS and CDR2 FNYEAQ. Trimming removed 7 bases at V and 3 bases at J, with 17 bases between. CDR3 length: 15 residues. The CDR3 DNA follows: TGTGCCAGCACCCCGCGGCAGGGGAGGACAGATACGCAGTATTTT. Translation gives CASTPRQGRTDTQYF.

This clonotype was recorded a few times. The chain combines TRBV14 with TRBJ2-7; possibly TRBD2 for D (5 bases). Germline lookup yields CDR1 SGHDN and CDR2 FVKESK. The CDR3 is 14 residues long. Trimming cost V 3 bases and J 4 bases, with 13 bases left between them. The CDR3 sequence is CASSHRPEEYEQYF. The CDR3 DNA sequence: TGTGCCAGCAGCCATCGCCCGGAGGAGTACGAGCAGTACTTC.

Ten or more counts support this clonotype. This sequence joins TRBV29-1 and TRBJ2-6; tentatively, D is TRBD2 (5 bases). This CDR3 has 15 residues. Germline V CDR1 and CDR2: SQVTM, ANQGSEA. V lost 6 bases and J 0 bases, leaving 12 bases between the germline ends. CDR3 amino acids: CSVLGLDSGANVLTF. In DNA form, the CDR3 reads TGCAGCGTGCTTGGACTCGACTCTGGGGCCAACGTCCTGACTTTC.

This clonotype was detected ten times or more. The rearrangement uses TRBV12-3 or TRBV12-4 and TRBJ1-5; TRBD1 matches at 12 bases. V was pared by 9 bases and J by 6 bases, with 3 bases of the junction left unmatched. CDR3 size: 13 residues. The CDR3 nucleotides are TGTGCCAGTGGGACAGGGGGCACTCAGCCCCAGCATTTT. It translates to CASGTGGTQPQHF.

This clonotype showed up many times. V usage is TRBV5-6 and J usage is TRBJ2-2; possibly TRBD2 for D (5 bases). CDR1 is SGHDT, CDR2 YYEEEE, per germline. The V gene lost 0 bases and the J gene lost 4 bases, with 13 bases spanning the gap. The CDR3 runs to 16 residues. Written as DNA, the CDR3 is TGTGCCAGCAGCTTGGATCTCGGGGTGGGCACCGGGGAGCTGTTTTTT. Translated, it gives CASSLDLGVGTGELFF.

The rearrangement joins TRBV19 to TRBJ2-7, with TRBD2 matching over 9 bases. Germline V gives CDR1 LNHDA, CDR2 SQIVND (reference sequence). The CDR3 is 15 residues long. J was trimmed by 4 bases and V by 4 bases; bases with no gene match: 8. The CDR3: CASSSGASGEYEQYF. The CDR3 coding sequence is TGTGCCAGTAGTAGCGGGGCTAGCGGGGAATACGAGCAGTACTTC.

Many counts were recorded for this clonotype. CDR3 DNA sequence: TGTGCCAGCAGCTGGCTAGGAGGGGTGACAAACACCGGGGAGCTGTTTTTT. Amino acid sequence: CASSWLGGVTNTGELFF. This rearrangement joins TRBV7-9 to TRBJ2-2; D may be TRBD2 (6 bases). Germline V CDR1 and CDR2: SEHNR, FQNEAQ (reference sequence). The V end was cut by 4 bases, the J end by 2 bases, with 17 bases between. This CDR3 comprises 17 residues.

The CDR3 here is CASTDSGRALEQYF. In DNA, the CDR3 is TGTGCCAGTACTGATAGCGGGAGGGCCCTCGAGCAGTACTTC. The V gene is TRBV19, the J gene TRBJ2-7; the match to TRBD2 covers 11 bases. CDR1 is LNHDA, CDR2 SQIVND, per germline (reference sequence). The CDR3 runs 14 residues. With V trimmed by 7 bases and J by 6 bases, 8 bases remained unmatched.

This clonotype appeared many times. The chain joins TRBV6-2 or TRBV6-3 to TRBJ1-2, with no clear D. CDR1 and CDR2 (germline): MNHEY, SVGEGT. The CDR3 runs to 12 residues. V gave up 6 bases and J gave up 7 bases, with 12 bases separating them. The CDR3 reads CASRPRTAGYTF. CDR3 DNA: TGTGCCAGCAGACCCAGGACGGCTGGCTACACCTTC.

This clonotype has a count of ten or more. CDR3 in DNA: TGTGCCAGCAGTGAATGGGGTTACTCCTACGAGCAGTACTTC. It translates to CASSEWGYSYEQYF. The V call is TRBV25-1, the J call TRBJ2-7, with unresolved D. The V gene lost 1 base and the J gene lost 0 bases, with 7 bases spanning the gap. This CDR3 region has 14 residues. The germline V gene encodes CDR1 MGHDK and CDR2 SYGVNS.

Many counts were recorded for this clonotype. The chain joins TRBV5-1 to TRBJ2-1; 11 bases agree with TRBD2. The CDR3 spans 18 residues. Germline trimming cut 0 bases from V and 6 bases from J; bases unmatched to any gene: 11. Germline V gene sequence: CDR1 SGHRS, CDR2 YFSETQ. In nucleotides, the CDR3 is TGCGCCAGCAGCTTGGCCAATAGCGGGGGGGCCCCACGCAATGAGCAGTTCTTC. Translation gives CASSLANSGGAPRNEQFF. Full variable domain (rest looked up from reference TRBV5-1 and TRBJ2-1): KAGVTQTPRYLIKTRGQQVTLSCSPISGHRSVSWYQQTPGQGLQFLFEYFSETQRNKGNFPGRFSGRQFSNSRSEMNVSTLELGDSALYLCASSLANSGGAPRNEQFFGPGTRLTVL.